This TCR beta chain was recorded in a study of CD8 T cells in ankylosing spondylitis. TCRdb processed the 5' RACE reads anew with MiXCR; each CDR3 protein has one entry. The sample holds more than 500,000 distinct CDR3 sequences, roughly 5.3% seen once. The table lists this clonotype with a few counts. Its specificity is unknown. General study points: Ankylosing spondylitis blood appeared to carry a characteristic TCR beta motif of under ten highly homologous variants. Previous work reported some of these motif variants in the synovial fluid and blood of reactive arthritis.

The CDR3 is made up of 14 amino acids. Trimming stripped 2 bases from V and 7 bases from J, with 12 bases between. This sequence joins TRBV12-3 or TRBV12-4 and TRBJ1-5; no definite D call. This sequence was found in a male donor with ankylosing spondylitis. Sample: blood, either unsorted or a sorted T cell fraction (not recorded which). As DNA, the CDR3 is TGTGCCAGCAGTTTAAATGTGGGATTGCAGCCCCAGCATTTT. It specifies CASSLNVGLQPQHF.